These 5 T cell receptor beta chains came from one sample sequenced in a study of identical twins. TCRdb re-analysed the 5' RACE reads in MiXCR, keeping a single row per CDR3 protein. The sample has about 700,000 distinct CDR3 sequences; roughly 6% are singletons. Sequenced material: naive T cells sorted from blood. Receptor source: a man between 18 and 29 years old in good health.

This clonotype came up many times. The chain recombines TRBV7-2 with TRBJ2-3; TRBD1 matches 8 bases. The CDR3 is 14 residues long. Per germline, CDR1 SGHTA and CDR2 FQGNSA. The junction had 3 bases not matched to a gene; V was cut back by 5 bases and J by 2 bases. The CDR3: CASSRTGYTDTQYF. As DNA, the CDR3 is TGTGCCAGCAGCCGGACAGGGTACACAGATACGCAGTATTTT.

The chain carries TRBV20-1 and TRBJ2-1; 13 bases line up with TRBD2. CDR3 length: 19 residues. The germline gives CDR1 DFQATT, CDR2 SNEGSKA (reference sequence). V dropped 0 bases and J dropped 0; count of bases not matched to a gene: 8. CDR3 nucleotides: TGCAGTGCTAGAGACCTGGGACTAGCGGGATCAAACTCCTACAATGAGCAGTTCTTC. It specifies CSARDLGLAGSNSYNEQFF.

CDR3 in amino acids: CASSQDQGRGDYGYTF. The CDR3 DNA reads as TGTGCCAGCAGCCAAGATCAAGGTAGGGGCGACTATGGCTACACCTTC. The chain has TRBV3-1 and TRBJ1-2, with D perhaps matching TRBD1 (5 bases). The CDR3 extends over 16 amino acids. From germline, CDR1 is LGHDT and CDR2 YNNKEL (reference sequence). V was trimmed by 0 bases and J by 3 bases, leaving 14 bases between them.

This clonotype was seen more than once but under ten times. The rearrangement uses TRBV11-2 and TRBJ1-3; a possible D gene is TRBD1 (5 bases). V lost 3 bases to trimming and J lost 0 bases, with 24 bases between them. Per the germline V gene, CDR1 is SGHAT and CDR2 is FQNNGV. This CDR3 comprises 20 residues. CDR3 nucleotides: TGTGCCAGCAGCTTTTTGATCGACAGTTCACGAAGAACCTCTGGAAACACCATATATTTT. The encoded protein is CASSFLIDSSRRTSGNTIYF.

This clonotype was seen only a few times. The chain couples TRBV6-1 to TRBJ2-1, with 7 bases matching TRBD2. The ends lost 6 bases at V and 1 base at J; junction bases unmatched: 6. CDR1 is MNHNS and CDR2 is SASEGT in the germline V gene. This CDR3 is built from 15 residues. The CDR3 nucleotides are TGTGCCAGCAGGGCCGGGACTACTTCCTACAATGAGCAGTTCTTC. This codes for CASRAGTTSYNEQFF.